The 16 T cell receptor beta chains reported below all come from one sample, sequenced in a study of CD8 T cells in ankylosing spondylitis. Via MiXCR, TCRdb re-called the 5' RACE reads, giving one row per CDR3 protein. The sample holds around 230,000 distinct CDR3 sequences; 7.5% to 9% are singletons and the top ten take under 7.5%. Sequencing was done on a sample of blood, either unsorted or a sorted T cell fraction (not recorded which). Receptors were obtained from a male donor with ankylosing spondylitis or in good health (not recorded which).

In this sample, this clonotype turned up a few times. A junction boundary mismatches the germline segment, possibly from a read error. The chain couples TRBV20-1 to TRBJ2-3; 15 nucleotides match TRBD2. Per the germline V gene, CDR1 is DFQATT and CDR2 is SNEGSKA (reference sequence). The CDR3 covers 13 residues. The CDR3 region is CSATLGTSGRTFF. The CDR3 DNA is TGCAGTGCCACACTTGGGACTAGCGGGAGGACTTTCTTT.

This clonotype was picked up many times. The chain links TRBV11-2 to TRBJ2-1; TRBD2 aligns across 11 bases. Germline CDR1 reads SGHAT; CDR2 reads FQNNGV. The ends lost 10 bases at V and 7 bases at J; junction bases unmatched: 9. The CDR3 extends over 14 amino acids. In nucleotides, the CDR3 is TGTGCCATCTCCGGTACTAGCGGGAGTAATGAGCAGTTCTTC. Its translation: CAISGTSGSNEQFF. Based on the CDR3 plus reference TRBV11-2 and TRBJ2-1, the full variable domain is EAGVAQSPRYKIIEKRQSVAFWCNPISGHATLYWYQQILGQGPKLLIQFQNNGVVDDSQLPKDRFSAERLKGVDSTLKIQPAKLEDSAVYLCAISGTSGSNEQFFGPGTRLTVL.

This clonotype was detected ten times or more. The chain uses TRBV5-1 and TRBJ2-7, with 14 bases aligning to TRBD2. This CDR3 has 15 residues. CDR1 is SGHRS, CDR2 YFSETQ, per germline. V shed 4 bases and J 3 bases; nucleotides not matched to a gene: 3. The CDR3: CASSRGTSGSYEQYF. For the CDR3, the DNA is TGCGCCAGCAGCCGGGGGACTAGCGGGAGCTACGAGCAGTACTTC.

Many counts were recorded for this clonotype. The rearrangement links TRBV12-3 or TRBV12-4 to TRBJ2-1; perhaps TRBD2 as D (6 bases). The CDR3 is made up of 11 amino acids. V was trimmed by 7 bases and J by 10 bases, leaving 11 bases between them. This chain's CDR3 is CASKLAREQFF. The CDR3 nucleotides are TGTGCCAGCAAACTAGCAAGGGAGCAGTTCTTC.

The chain has TRBV6-1 and TRBJ2-2, with D tentatively TRBD2 (6 bases). Germline CDR1 and CDR2: MNHNS and SASEGT. The CDR3 is 15 amino acids. V shed 7 bases and J shed 3 bases, with 15 bases lying between them. In DNA, the CDR3 is TGTGCCAGCACCAACAGCCTAGCGTACACCGGGGAGCTGTTTTTT. Its protein product is CASTNSLAYTGELFF.

This clonotype was recorded at least ten times. The V gene is TRBV7-9, the J gene TRBJ1-1; D remains unclear. V was shortened by 2 bases and J by 7 bases, with 14 bases between the two germline ends. The CDR3 has 14 amino acids. From germline, CDR1 is SEHNR and CDR2 FQNEAQ (reference sequence). The DNA for the CDR3 is TGTGCCAGCAGCTTAAGTCCCTGGCAGGATGAAGCTTTCTTT. This encodes CASSLSPWQDEAFF. Filled out from reference TRBV7-9 and TRBJ1-1, the complete variable domain reads DTGVSQNPRHKITKRGQNVTFRCDPISEHNRLYWYRQTLGQGPEFLTYFQNEAQLEKSRLLSDRFSAERPKGSFSTLEIQRTEQGDSAMYLCASSLSPWQDEAFFGQGTRLTVV.

This clonotype occurred a few times. The gene calls are TRBV6-2 or TRBV6-3 and TRBJ2-1; D perhaps matches TRBD2 (5 bases). The CDR3 runs to 17 residues. CDR1 is MNHEY and CDR2 is SVGEGT in the germline V gene. V dropped 5 bases and J dropped 5 bases, with 22 bases sitting between them. As DNA, the CDR3 is TGTGCCAGCAGTCTAACCTCAGAGGGCCATATCCACAATGAGCAGTTCTTC. The encoded protein is CASSLTSEGHIHNEQFF.

This clonotype appeared many times. The chain combines TRBV7-6 with TRBJ2-1, with 7 bases lining up with TRBD2. Germline CDR1 and CDR2: SGHVS and FNYEAQ. With 4 bases clipped from V and 4 bases from J, the junction kept 4 bases outside the gene matches. This CDR3 comprises 14 residues. CDR3 region: CASSSSGLYNEQFF. As DNA, the CDR3 is TGTGCCAGCAGCTCTAGCGGCCTATACAATGAGCAGTTCTTC.

This clonotype was found many times. At one of its ends the junction is not consistent with the germline gene, which may arise from a read error. The chain recombines TRBV5-1 with TRBJ2-4; TRBD2 might be the D (5 bases). The germline gives CDR1 SGHRS, CDR2 YFSETQ. CDR3 length equals 13 residues. The CDR3 region is CASSLDFEGIQYF. The CDR3 coding sequence is TGCGCCAGTAGCTTGGATTTTGAGGGCATTCAGTACTTC.

This clonotype was picked up many times. The J gene is TRBJ1-2, the V gene TRBV29-1; unclear D gene. The germline gives CDR1 SQVTM, CDR2 ANQGSEA. This CDR3 has 13 amino acids. V lost 2 bases and J 0 bases, leaving 7 bases between the germline ends. The CDR3 DNA follows: TGCAGCGTTGAATCTGCAGCTAACTATGGCTACACCTTC. It codes for CSVESAANYGYTF.

There are many counts of this clonotype. This sequence joins TRBV19 and TRBJ1-1; D not certain. Germline CDR1 is LNHDA and CDR2 is SQIVND (reference sequence). V lost 7 bases to trimming and J lost 1 base, with 7 bases between them. The CDR3 is 12 amino acids. CDR3 loop: CASMAGNTEAFF. The CDR3 DNA is TGTGCCAGTATGGCAGGGAACACTGAAGCTTTCTTT.

Notes on this clonotype: A much larger clone lies one base from this, so it may be a read error. The chain has TRBV20-1 and TRBJ2-7; D is possibly TRBD1 (5 bases). The CDR3 is 12 amino acids. Trimming shortened V by 5 bases and J by 6 bases, and 14 bases separated the two germline ends. The germline V gene encodes CDR1 DFQATT and CDR2 SNEGSKA (reference sequence). CDR3 sequence (DNA): TGCAGTGCTGAGGACATGGACCCCGAGCAGTACTTC. This translates into CSAEDMDPEQYF.

There are many counts of this clonotype. This rearrangement joins TRBV12-3 or TRBV12-4 to TRBJ1-5, with 7 positions matching TRBD1. CDR3 length: 16 amino acids. V lost 8 bases and J lost 2; bases outside the gene matches: 12. CDR3 loop: CASGESGTERNQPQHF. CDR3 nucleotides: TGTGCCAGCGGGGAGTCCGGGACAGAACGCAATCAGCCCCAGCATTTT.

Ten or more counts support this clonotype. The chain is built from TRBV5-1 and TRBJ2-3, with TRBD1 matching over 9 bases. The V segment lost 1 base and the J segment 3 bases; nucleotides outside the gene matches: 12. This CDR3 region has 18 residues. CDR1 is SGHRS, CDR2 YFSETQ, per germline. The CDR3 here is CASSLTFTGGLGTDTQYF. CDR3 bases: TGCGCCAGCAGCTTGACCTTCACAGGGGGCTTGGGGACAGATACGCAGTATTTT.

This clonotype was counted at least ten times. The chain carries TRBV15 and TRBJ1-1, with TRBD1 matching 8 bases. The germline V gene has CDR1 LNHNV and CDR2 YYDKDF (reference sequence). Unmatched junction bases numbered 8, after V lost 0 bases and J lost 5 bases. This CDR3 is 16 amino acids long. The CDR3 reads CATSRDIPQGGTEAFF. The CDR3 nucleotides are TGTGCCACCAGCAGAGACATCCCACAGGGGGGAACTGAAGCTTTCTTT.

In its sample, this clonotype was seen many times. V gene TRBV20-1 combines with J gene TRBJ2-3; 7 bases match TRBD2. The CDR3 covers 16 residues. The ends lost 1 base at V and 2 bases at J; junction bases unmatched: 9. Germline values: CDR1 DFQATT, CDR2 SNEGSKA (reference sequence). The DNA of the CDR3 is TGCAGTGCTAGAGGAGCGGGACTTGATAACACAGATACGCAGTATTTT. This codes for CSARGAGLDNTDTQYF.